The sample holds a few counts of the clone carrying this T cell receptor (beta chain). Germline lookup yields CDR1 SGDLS and CDR2 YYNGEE. The V and J ends lost 5 bases and 3 bases, in that order; junction bases with no gene match: 6. This CDR3 has 14 residues. This sample is part of a study of blood T cells in healthy people across ages. PCR was performed a second time for roughly 7 to 12 cycles using a sample-barcoded 5' primer and a J-beta primer mix. TCRdb analysed the 5' RACE reads with MiXCR anew, one entry per CDR3 protein. This sample has about 1.4 million distinct CDR3 sequences; 45% to 70% occur once, and the top ten carry 5.5% to 8%.

The TCR originated in a man aged 18 to 30 in good health. The rearrangement joins TRBV9 to TRBJ2-3; the match to TRBD1 covers 7 bases. The source material was blood. This CDR3 is CASSDRAGTDTQYF. The CDR3 DNA reads TGTGCCAGCAGTGACAGGGCTGGAACAGATACGCAGTATTTT. Filled out from reference TRBV9 and TRBJ2-3, the complete variable domain reads DSGVTQTPKHLITATGQRVTLRCSPRSGDLSVYWYQQSLDQGLQFLIQYYNGEERAKGNILERFSAQQFPDLHSELNLSSLELGDSALYFCASSDRAGTDTQYFGPGTRLTVL.